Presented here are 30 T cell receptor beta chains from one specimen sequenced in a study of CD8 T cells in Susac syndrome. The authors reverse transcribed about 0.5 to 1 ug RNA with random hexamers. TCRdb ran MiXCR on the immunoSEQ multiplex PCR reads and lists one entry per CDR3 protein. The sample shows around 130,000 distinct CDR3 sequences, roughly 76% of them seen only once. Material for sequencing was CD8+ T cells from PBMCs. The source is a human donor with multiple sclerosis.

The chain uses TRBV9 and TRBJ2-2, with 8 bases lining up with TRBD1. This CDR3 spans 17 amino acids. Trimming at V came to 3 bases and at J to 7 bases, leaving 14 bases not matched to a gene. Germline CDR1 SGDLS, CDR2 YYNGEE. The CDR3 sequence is CASSDTLGQGAYGELFF. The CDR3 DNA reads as TGTGCCAGCAGCGACACCCTCGGGCAGGGGGCTTACGGGGAGCTGTTTTTT. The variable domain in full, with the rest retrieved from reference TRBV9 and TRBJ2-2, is DSGVTQTPKHLITATGQRVTLRCSPRSGDLSVYWYQQSLDQGLQFLIQYYNGEERAKGNILERFSAQQFPDLHSELNLSSLELGDSALYFCASSDTLGQGAYGELFFGEGSRLTVL.

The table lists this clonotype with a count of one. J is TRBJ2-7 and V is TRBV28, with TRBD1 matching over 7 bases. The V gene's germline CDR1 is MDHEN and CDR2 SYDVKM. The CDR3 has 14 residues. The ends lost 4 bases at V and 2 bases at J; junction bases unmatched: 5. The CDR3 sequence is CASSSGQATYEQYF. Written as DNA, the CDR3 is TGTGCCAGCAGTTCAGGACAGGCGACCTACGAGCAGTACTTC.

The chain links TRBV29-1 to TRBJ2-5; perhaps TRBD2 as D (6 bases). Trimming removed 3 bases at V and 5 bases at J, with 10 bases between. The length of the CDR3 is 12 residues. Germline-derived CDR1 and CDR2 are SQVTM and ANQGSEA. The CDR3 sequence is CSVERGGETQYF. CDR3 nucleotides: TGCAGCGTTGAGCGAGGAGGGGAGACCCAGTACTTC.

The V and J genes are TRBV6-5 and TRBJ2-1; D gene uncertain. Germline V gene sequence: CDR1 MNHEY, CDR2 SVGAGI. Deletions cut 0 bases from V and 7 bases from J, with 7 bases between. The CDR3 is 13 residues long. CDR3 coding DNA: TGTGCCAGCAGTTACTCGAGCCTGAATGAGCAGTTCTTC. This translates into CASSYSSLNEQFF.

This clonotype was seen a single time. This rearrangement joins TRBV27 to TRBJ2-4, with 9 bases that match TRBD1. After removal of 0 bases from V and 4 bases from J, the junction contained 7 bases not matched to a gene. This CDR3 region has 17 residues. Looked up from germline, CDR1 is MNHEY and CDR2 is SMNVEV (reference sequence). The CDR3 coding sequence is TGTGCCAGCAGTTTATCTCCAGGGACAGGGATTAAAAACATTCAGTACTTC. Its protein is CASSLSPGTGIKNIQYF.

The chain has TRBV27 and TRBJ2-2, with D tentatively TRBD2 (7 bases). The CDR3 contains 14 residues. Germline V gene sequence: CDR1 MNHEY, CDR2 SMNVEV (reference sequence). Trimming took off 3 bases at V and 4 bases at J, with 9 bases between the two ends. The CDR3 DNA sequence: TGTGCCAGCAGTTTCGCGGGGGCCACCGGGGAGCTGTTTTTT. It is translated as CASSFAGATGELFF.

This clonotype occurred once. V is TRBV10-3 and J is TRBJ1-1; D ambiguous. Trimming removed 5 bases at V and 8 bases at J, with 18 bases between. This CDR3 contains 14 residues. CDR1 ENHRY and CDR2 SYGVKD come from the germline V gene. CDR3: CAISPSIFTDEAFF. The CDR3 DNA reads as TGTGCCATCAGTCCCTCCATCTTTACAGACGAAGCTTTCTTT.

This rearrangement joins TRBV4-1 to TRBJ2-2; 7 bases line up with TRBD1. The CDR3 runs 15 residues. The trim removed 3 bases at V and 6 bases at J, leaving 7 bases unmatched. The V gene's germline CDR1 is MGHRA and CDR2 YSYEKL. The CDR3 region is CASSHWTGQAGELFF. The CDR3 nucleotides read TGCGCCAGCAGCCATTGGACAGGACAGGCCGGGGAGCTGTTTTTT.

The CDR3 nucleotides are TGTGCCAGTCTACCGGGACAGACATACGAGCAGTACTTC. Translation: CASLPGQTYEQYF. The J gene is TRBJ2-7, the V gene TRBV6-1; TRBD1 matches at 7 bases. V lost 9 bases, J lost 4 bases, and 9 bases stayed unmatched. Germline values: CDR1 MNHNS, CDR2 SASEGT. This CDR3 spans 13 amino acids.

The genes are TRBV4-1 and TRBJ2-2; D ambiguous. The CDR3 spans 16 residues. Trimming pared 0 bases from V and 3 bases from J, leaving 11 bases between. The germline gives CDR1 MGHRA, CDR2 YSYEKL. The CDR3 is CASSQDVDLHTGELFF. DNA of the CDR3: TGCGCCAGCAGCCAAGATGTCGACTTACACACCGGGGAGCTGTTTTTT.

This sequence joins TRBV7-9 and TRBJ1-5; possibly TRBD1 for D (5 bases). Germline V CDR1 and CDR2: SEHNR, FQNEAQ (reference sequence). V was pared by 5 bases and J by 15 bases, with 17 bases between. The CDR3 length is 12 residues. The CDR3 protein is CASSRGGGHLHF. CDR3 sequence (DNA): TGTGCCAGCAGCCGGGGAGGCGGACACCTGCATTTT.

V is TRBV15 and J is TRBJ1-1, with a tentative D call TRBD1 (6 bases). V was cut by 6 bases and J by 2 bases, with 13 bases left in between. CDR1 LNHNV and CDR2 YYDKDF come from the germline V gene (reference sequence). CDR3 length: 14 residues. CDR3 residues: CATRDGQLNTEAFF. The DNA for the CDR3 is TGTGCCACCAGAGACGGACAGCTTAACACTGAAGCTTTCTTT.

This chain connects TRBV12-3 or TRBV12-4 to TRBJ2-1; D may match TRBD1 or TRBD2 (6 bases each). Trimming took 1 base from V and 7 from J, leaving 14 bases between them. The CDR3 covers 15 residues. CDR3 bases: TGTGCCAGCAGTTTAGAACAGGGAGGCCTGAATGAGCAGTTCTTC. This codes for CASSLEQGGLNEQFF.

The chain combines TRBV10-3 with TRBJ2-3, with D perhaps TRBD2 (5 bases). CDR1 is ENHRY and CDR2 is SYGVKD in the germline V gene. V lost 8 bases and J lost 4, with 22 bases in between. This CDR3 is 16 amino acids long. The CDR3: CAIGSEDSPGADTQYF. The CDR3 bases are TGTGCCATCGGCAGTGAAGATTCCCCCGGGGCAGATACGCAGTATTTT.

In nucleotides, the CDR3 is TGTGCCAGCAGCTCAGGAGAGAGCGGGAGGGCCGGTACGCAGTATTTT. Amino acids: CASSSGESGRAGTQYF. V gene TRBV7-9 combines with J gene TRBJ2-3; 10 bases match TRBD2. This CDR3 has 16 residues. Losses at the gene ends were 4 bases for V and 8 bases for J; bases not matched to a gene: 12. Per the germline V gene, CDR1 is SEHNR and CDR2 is FQNEAQ (reference sequence).

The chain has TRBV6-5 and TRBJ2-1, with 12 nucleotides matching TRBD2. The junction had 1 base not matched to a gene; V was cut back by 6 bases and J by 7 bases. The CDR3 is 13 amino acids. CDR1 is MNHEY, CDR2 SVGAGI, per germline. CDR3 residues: CASSGLAGNEQFF. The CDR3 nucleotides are TGTGCCAGCAGCGGACTAGCGGGGAATGAGCAGTTCTTC.

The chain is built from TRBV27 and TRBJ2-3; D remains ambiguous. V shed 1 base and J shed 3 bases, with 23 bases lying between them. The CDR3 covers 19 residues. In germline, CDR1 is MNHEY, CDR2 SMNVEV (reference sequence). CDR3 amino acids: CASSLYIPFMGMGTDTQYF. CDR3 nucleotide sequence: TGTGCCAGCAGTTTATATATACCTTTCATGGGAATGGGGACAGATACGCAGTATTTT.

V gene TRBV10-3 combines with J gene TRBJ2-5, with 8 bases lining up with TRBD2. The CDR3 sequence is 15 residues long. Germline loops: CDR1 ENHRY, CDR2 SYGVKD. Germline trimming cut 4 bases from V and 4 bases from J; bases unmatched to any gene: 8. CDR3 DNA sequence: TGTGCCATCAGTGCCAGCGGGAGAATGATAGAGACCCAGTACTTC. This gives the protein CAISASGRMIETQYF.

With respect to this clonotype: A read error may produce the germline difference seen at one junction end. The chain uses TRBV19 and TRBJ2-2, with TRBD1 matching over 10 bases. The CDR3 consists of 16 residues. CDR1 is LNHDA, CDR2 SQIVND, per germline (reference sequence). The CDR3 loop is CASRIGDRGIAGELFF. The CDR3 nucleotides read TGTGCCAGTAGGATAGGGGACAGGGGTATCGCCGGGGAGCTGTTTTTT.

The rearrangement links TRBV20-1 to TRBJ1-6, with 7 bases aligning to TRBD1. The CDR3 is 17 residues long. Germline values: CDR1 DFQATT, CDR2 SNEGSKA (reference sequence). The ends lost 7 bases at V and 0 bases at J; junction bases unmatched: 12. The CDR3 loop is CSGRQGLMFSYNSPLHF. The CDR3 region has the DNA TGCAGTGGGAGACAGGGCCTAATGTTCTCCTATAATTCACCCCTCCACTTT.

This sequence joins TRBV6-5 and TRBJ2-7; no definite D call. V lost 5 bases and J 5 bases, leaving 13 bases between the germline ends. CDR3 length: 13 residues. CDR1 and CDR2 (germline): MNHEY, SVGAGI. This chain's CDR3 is CASSPSPIDEQYF. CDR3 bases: TGTGCCAGCAGTCCTTCTCCGATCGACGAGCAGTACTTC.

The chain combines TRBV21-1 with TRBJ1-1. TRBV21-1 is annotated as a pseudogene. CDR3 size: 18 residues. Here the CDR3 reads CASSKSAGPSVMNTEAFF. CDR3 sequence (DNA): TGTGCCAGCAGCAAAAGCGCAGGCCCTTCCGTGATGAACACTGAAGCTTTCTTT.

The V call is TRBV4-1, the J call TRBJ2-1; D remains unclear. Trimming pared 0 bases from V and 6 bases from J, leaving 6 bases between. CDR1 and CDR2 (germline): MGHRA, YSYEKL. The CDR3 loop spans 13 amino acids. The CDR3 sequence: CASSQDMGNEQFF. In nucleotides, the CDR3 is TGCGCCAGCAGCCAAGATATGGGCAATGAGCAGTTCTTC.

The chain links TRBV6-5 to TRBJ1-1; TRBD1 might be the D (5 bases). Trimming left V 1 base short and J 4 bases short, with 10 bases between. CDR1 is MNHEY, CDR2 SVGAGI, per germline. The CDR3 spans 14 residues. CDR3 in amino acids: CASSYLGGGTEAFF. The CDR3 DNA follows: TGTGCCAGCAGTTACTTGGGGGGGGGCACTGAAGCTTTCTTT.

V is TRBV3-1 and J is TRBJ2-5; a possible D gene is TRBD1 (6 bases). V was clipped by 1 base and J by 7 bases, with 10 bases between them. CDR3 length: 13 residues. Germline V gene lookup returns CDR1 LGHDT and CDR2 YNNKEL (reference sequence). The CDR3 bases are TGTGCCAGCAGCCAAGCAGGGGCGGGGACCCAGTACTTC. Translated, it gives CASSQAGAGTQYF.

The DNA for the CDR3 is TGCGCCAGCAGCTTGAGCTATGAGCAGTTCTTC. Translating gives CASSLSYEQFF. J is TRBJ2-1 and V is TRBV5-1, with D unresolved. V lost 1 base to trimming and J lost 8 bases, with 4 bases between them. The CDR3 is 11 amino acids. CDR1 is SGHRS and CDR2 is YFSETQ in the germline V gene.

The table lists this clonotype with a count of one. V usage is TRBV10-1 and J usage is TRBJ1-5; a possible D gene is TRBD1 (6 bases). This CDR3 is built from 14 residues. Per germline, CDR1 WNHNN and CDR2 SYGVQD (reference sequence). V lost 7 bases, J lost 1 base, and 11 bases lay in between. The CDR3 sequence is CASNRTASNQPQHF. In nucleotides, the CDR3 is TGCGCCAGCAATCGGACAGCAAGCAATCAGCCCCAGCATTTT.

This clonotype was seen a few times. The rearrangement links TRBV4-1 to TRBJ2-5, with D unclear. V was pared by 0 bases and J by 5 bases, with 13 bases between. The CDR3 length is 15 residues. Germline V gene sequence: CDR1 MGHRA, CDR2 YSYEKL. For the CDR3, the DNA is TGCGCCAGCAGCCAAGATCTGGTCGAACGGGAGACCCAGTACTTC. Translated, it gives CASSQDLVERETQYF.

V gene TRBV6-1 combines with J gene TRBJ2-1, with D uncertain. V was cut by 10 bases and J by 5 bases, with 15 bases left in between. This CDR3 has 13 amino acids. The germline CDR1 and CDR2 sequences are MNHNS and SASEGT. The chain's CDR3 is CATPLDGNNEQFF. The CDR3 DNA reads TGTGCCACGCCGCTGGACGGAAACAATGAGCAGTTCTTC.

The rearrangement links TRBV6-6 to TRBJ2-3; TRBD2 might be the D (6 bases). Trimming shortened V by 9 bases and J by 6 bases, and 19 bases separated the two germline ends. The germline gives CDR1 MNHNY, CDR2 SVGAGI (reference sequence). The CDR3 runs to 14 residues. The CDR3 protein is CASGRGSGRDTQYF. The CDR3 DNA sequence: TGTGCCAGTGGACGTGGGAGCGGGCGGGATACGCAGTATTTT.